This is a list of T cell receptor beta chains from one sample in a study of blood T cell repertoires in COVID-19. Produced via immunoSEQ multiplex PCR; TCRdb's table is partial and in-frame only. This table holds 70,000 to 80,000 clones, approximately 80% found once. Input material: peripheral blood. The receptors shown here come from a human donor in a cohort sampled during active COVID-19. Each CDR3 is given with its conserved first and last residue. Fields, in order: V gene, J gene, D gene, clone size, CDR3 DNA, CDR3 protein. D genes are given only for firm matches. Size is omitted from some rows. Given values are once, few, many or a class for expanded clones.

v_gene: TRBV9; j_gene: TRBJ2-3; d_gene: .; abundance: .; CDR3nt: TGTGCCAGCAGCTCCCGGACTACATCAGGCACAGATACGCAGTATTTT; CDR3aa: CASSSRTTSGTDTQYF
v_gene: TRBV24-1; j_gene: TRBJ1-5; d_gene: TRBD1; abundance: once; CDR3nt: TGTGCCACCGGCGGACAGGCTGATCAGCCCCAGCATTTT; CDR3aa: CATGGQADQPQHF
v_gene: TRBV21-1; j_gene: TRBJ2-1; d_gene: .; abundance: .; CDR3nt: TGTGCCAGCAGCGAGACTAGCGGGAGTTCCCCCCCTGCCTACAATGAGCAGTTCTTC; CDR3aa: CASSETSGSSPPAYNEQFF
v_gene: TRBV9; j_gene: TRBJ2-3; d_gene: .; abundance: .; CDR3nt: TGTGCCAGCAGCATATCAGGTGCAAGCACAGATACGCAGTATTTT; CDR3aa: CASSISGASTDTQYF
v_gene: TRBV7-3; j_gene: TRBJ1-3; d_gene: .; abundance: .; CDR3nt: TGTGCCAGCAGCTCCGACAGCCTGTCGGGAAACACCATATATTTT; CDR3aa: CASSSDSLSGNTIYF
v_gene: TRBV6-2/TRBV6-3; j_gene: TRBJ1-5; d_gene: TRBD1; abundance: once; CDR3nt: TGTGCCAGCAGTAGGGACAGGGGAGGCAATCAGCCCCAGCATTTT; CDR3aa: CASSRDRGGNQPQHF
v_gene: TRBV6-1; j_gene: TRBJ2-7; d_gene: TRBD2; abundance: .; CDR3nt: TGTGCCACCAGTCCTGTCCTAGCGGTGACCTACGAGCAGTACTTC; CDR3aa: CATSPVLAVTYEQYF
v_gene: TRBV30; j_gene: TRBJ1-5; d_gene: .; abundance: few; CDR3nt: TGTGCCTGGAGTGAGGGACACCCGGGGCAGCCCCAGCATTTT; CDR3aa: CAWSEGHPGQPQHF
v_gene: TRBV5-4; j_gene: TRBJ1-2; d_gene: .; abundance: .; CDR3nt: TGTGCCAGCAGCTTCCTCGTCGGCGGGGGCTACACCTTC; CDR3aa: CASSFLVGGGYTF
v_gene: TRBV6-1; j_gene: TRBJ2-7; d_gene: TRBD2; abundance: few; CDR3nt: TGTGCCAGCAGTGAGGCGGGAGGCGCCTACGAGCAGTACTTC; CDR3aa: CASSEAGGAYEQYF
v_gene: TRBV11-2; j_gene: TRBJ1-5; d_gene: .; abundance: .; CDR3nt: TGTGCCAGCAGCTTAGCGGCAGGGGCCGATCAGCCCCAGCATTTT; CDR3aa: CASSLAAGADQPQHF
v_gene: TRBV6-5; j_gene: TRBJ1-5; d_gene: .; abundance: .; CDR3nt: TGTGCCAGCAGAACAGGGTACGATCAGCCCCAGCATTTT; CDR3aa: CASRTGYDQPQHF
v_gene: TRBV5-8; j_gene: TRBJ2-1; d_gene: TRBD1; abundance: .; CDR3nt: TGTGCCAGCAGCTACTTTGGCGACCCGGGACAGGGCAACTACAATGAGCAGTTCTTC; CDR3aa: CASSYFGDPGQGNYNEQFF
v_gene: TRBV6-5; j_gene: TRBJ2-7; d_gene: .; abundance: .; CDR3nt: TGTGCCAGCAGTCGAGACAGGAAGAGCTCCTACGAGCAGTACTTC; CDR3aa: CASSRDRKSSYEQYF
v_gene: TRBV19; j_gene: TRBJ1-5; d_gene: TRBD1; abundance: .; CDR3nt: TGTGCCAGTAGTACGCCGGGACAGCTGCCCAATCAGCCCCAGCATTTT; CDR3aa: CASSTPGQLPNQPQHF
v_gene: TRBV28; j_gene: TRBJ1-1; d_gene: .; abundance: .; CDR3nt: TGTGCCAGCAGTTTATGGTCAGGGAGGGGTCTTACTGAAGCTTTCTTT; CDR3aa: CASSLWSGRGLTEAFF
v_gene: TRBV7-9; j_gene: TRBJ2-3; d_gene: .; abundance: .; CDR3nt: TGTGCCAGCAGCTTTAAAACAGGCACAGATACGCAGTATTTT; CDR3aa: CASSFKTGTDTQYF
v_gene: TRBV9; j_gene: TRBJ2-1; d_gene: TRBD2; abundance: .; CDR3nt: TGTGCCAGCAGCGAAACCGCTAGCGGAGTCTACAATGAGCAGTTCTTC; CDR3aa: CASSETASGVYNEQFF
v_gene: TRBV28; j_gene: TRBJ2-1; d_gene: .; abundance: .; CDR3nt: TGTGCCAGCAGTTCCCCCGGGACTGCCTACAATGAGCAGTTCTTC; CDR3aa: CASSSPGTAYNEQFF
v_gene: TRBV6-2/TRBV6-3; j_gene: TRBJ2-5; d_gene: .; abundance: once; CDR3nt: TGTGCCAGCAGTCTAGTGGAAGAGACCCAGTACTTC; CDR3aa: CASSLVEETQYF
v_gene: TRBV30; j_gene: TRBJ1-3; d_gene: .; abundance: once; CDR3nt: TGTGCCTGGAGTGTAGGAGTCGAACCTGGAAACACCATATATTTT; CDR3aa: CAWSVGVEPGNTIYF
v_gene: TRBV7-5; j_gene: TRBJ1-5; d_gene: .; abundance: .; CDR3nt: TGTGTCAGAAGCTCTGACAGCTATAGTGGCAATCAGCCCCAGCATTTT; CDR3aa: CVRSSDSYSGNQPQHF
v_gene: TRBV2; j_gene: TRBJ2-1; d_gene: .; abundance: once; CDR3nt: TGTGCCAGCAGACAACAGGCCGGCGCCAACAATGAGCAGTTCTTC; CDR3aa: CASRQQAGANNEQFF
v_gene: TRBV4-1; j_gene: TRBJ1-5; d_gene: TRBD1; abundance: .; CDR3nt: TGCGCCAGCAGCCTAAGGACAGGGGCTGATAGCAATCAGCCCCAGCATTTT; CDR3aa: CASSLRTGADSNQPQHF
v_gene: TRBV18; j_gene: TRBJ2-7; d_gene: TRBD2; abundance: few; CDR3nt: TGTGCCAGCTCCTCGACTAGCGGCCACGAGCAGTACTTC; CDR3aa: CASSSTSGHEQYF
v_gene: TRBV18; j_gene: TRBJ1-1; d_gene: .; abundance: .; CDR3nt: TGTGCCAGCTCACCTTACTCCTCCAACACTGAAGCTTTCTTT; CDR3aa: CASSPYSSNTEAFF
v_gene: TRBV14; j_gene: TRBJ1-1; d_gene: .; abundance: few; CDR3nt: TGTGCCAGCAGCCAAGTTAGGCCCTCTAGGGGCACTGAAGCTTTCTTT; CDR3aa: CASSQVRPSRGTEAFF
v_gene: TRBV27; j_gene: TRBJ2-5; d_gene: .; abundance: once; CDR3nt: TGTGCCAGCAGTTTAAGCGGGACACGAGAGACCCAGTACTTC; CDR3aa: CASSLSGTRETQYF
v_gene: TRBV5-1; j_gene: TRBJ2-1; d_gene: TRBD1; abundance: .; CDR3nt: TGCGCCAGCAGGTCCACAGGGGCCCCGCAGTTCTTC; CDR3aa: CASRSTGAPQFF
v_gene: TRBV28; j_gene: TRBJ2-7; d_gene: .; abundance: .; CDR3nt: TGTGCCAGCACCCGCGGAACCCCTAGAGAGCAGTACTTC; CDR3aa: CASTRGTPREQYF
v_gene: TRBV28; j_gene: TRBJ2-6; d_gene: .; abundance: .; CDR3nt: TGTGCCAGCAGTTTTGCCCTCGGGAGAGGGGCCAACGTCCTGACTTTC; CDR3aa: CASSFALGRGANVLTF
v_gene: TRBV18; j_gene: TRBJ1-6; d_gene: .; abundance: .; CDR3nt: TGTGCCAGCTCACGGTCGGGGCCCCGGGAGACTAATTCACCCCTCCACTTT; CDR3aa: CASSRSGPRETNSPLHF
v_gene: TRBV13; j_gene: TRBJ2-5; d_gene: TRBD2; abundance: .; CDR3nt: TGTGCCAGCAGCTTGGAGCCGGGACTAGCGGGAGGTGGTCAAGAGACCCAGTACTTC; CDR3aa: CASSLEPGLAGGGQETQYF
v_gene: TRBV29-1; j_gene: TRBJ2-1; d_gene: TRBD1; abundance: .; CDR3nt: TGCAGCGGGATGAAGGGGGCGGATTCCAATGAGCAGTTCTTC; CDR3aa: CSGMKGADSNEQFF
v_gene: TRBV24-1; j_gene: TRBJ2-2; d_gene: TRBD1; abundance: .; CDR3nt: TGTGCCACCAGTGAAGGGACAGGGAACACCGGGGAGCTGTTTTTT; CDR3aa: CATSEGTGNTGELFF
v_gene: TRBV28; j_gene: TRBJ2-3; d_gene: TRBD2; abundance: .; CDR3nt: TGTGCCAGCAGTCTTTGGACTAGCGGAGGGAGCACAGATACGCAGTATTTT; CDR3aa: CASSLWTSGGSTDTQYF
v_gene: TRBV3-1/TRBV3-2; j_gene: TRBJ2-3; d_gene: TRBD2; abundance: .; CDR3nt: TGTGCCAGCAGCCAACTACCCTTAGGGACTAGCGGAAACACAGATACGCAGTATTTT; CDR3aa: CASSQLPLGTSGNTDTQYF
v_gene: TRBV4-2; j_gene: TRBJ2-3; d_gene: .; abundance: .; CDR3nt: TGTGCCAGCAGCCAAGGTAGGGGCTGGTCAGATACGCAGTATTTT; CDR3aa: CASSQGRGWSDTQYF
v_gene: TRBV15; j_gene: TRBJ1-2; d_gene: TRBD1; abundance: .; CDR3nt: TGTGCCACCAGCAGAGACAGGGGGGATGGCTACACCTTC; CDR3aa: CATSRDRGDGYTF
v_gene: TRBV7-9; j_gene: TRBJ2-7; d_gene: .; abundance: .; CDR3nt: TGTGCCAGCAGCTTAGGGGGGCCGAGCGAGCAGTACTTC; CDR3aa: CASSLGGPSEQYF
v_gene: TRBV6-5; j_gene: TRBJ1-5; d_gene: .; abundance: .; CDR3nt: TGTGCCAGCAGCAAAGGTCCCGGGGGCAATCAGCCCCAGCATTTT; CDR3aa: CASSKGPGGNQPQHF
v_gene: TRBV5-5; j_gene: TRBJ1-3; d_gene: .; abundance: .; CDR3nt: TGTGCCAGCAGCTTCACGGCTGGAAACACCATATATTTT; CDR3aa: CASSFTAGNTIYF
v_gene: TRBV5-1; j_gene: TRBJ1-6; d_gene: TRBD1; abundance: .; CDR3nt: TGCGCCAGCAGCGGACTCCGGGACAGCAACCTTGGGGCCTCACCCCTCCACTTT; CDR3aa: CASSGLRDSNLGASPLHF
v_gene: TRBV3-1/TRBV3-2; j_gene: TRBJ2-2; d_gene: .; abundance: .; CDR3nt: TGTGCCAGCAGCCAAGATAACAGGGAGACCGGGGAGCTGTTTTTT; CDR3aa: CASSQDNRETGELFF
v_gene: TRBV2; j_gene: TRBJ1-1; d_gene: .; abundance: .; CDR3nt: TGTGCCAGCAGTGATGAGGCTGCGGACACTGAAGCTTTCTTT; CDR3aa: CASSDEAADTEAFF
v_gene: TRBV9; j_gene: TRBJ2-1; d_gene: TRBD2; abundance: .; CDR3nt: TGTGCCAGCAGCGTAGAAGCGGGGGGTTACAATGAGCAGTTCTTC; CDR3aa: CASSVEAGGYNEQFF
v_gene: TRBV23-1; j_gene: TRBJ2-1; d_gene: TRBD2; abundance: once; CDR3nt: TGCGCCAGCAGTCAAGTTAGAGGACTAGCACCTAACAATGAGCAGTTCTTC; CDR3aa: CASSQVRGLAPNNEQFF
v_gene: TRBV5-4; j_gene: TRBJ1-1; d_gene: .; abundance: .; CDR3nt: TGTGCCAGCAGCCCAGGGCAGGACCGAAGGACTGAAGCTTTCTTT; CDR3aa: CASSPGQDRRTEAFF
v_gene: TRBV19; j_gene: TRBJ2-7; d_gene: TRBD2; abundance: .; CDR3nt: TGTGCCAGTAGTACTAGCGGGGGTTTCTACGAGCAGTACTTC; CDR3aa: CASSTSGGFYEQYF
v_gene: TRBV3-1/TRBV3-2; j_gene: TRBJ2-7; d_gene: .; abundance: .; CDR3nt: TGTGCCAGCAGCCAAGATTTGGCAGCTAGGGGGGAGCAGTACTTC; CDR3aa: CASSQDLAARGEQYF
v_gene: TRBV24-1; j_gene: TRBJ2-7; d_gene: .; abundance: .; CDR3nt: TGTGCCACCAGTGATACACAGGGTAAGTACGAGCAGTACTTC; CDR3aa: CATSDTQGKYEQYF
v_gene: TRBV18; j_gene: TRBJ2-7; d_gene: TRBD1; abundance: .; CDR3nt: TGTGCCAGCTCACCCCGGGACAGGGCCCACGAGCAGTACTTC; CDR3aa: CASSPRDRAHEQYF
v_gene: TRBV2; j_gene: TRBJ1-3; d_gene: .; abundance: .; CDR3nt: TGTGCCAGCAGTGAAGGACAGGGAAACACCATATATTTT; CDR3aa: CASSEGQGNTIYF
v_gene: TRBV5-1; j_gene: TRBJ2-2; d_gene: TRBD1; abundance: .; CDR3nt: TGCGCCAGCAGCATGACAGGGGGCCTCACCGGGGAGCTGTTTTTT; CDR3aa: CASSMTGGLTGELFF
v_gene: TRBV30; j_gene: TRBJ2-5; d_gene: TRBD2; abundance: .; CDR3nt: TGTGCCTGGAAAGGGAGCGGGGGCCAAGAGACCCAGTACTTC; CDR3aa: CAWKGSGGQETQYF
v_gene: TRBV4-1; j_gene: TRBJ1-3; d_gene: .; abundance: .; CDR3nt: TGCGCCAGCAGCCAGACAGGCCTCCGGGACACCATATATTTT; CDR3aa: CASSQTGLRDTIYF
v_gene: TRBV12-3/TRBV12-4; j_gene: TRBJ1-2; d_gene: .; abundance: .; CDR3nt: TGTGCCAGCAGTTTACGGGGTCAAGGCGGCTACACCTTC; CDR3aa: CASSLRGQGGYTF
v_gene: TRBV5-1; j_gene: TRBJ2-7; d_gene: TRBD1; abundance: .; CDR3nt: TGCGCCAGCAGCAGTACATCAGTTCAACAGGGGGCTGAGCAGTACTTC; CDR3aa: CASSSTSVQQGAEQYF
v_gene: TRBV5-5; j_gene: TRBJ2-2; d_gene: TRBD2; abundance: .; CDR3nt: TGTGCCACCGGGGGACTAGCGGGGGCCTCGAACACCGGGGAGCTGTTTTTT; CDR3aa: CATGGLAGASNTGELFF
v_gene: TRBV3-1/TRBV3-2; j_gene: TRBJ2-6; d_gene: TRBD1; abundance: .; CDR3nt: TGTGCCAGCAGCCAAGGGGACAGGGCCTCTGGGGCCAACGTCCTGACTTTC; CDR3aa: CASSQGDRASGANVLTF